This T cell receptor (beta chain) originates from a study of beta chain features in type 1 diabetes. Overall study results and limits: Shorter templates might be favored by PCR, and equally so in patients and in controls. Reads derived from cDNA could over-represent cells showing high TCR expression. A moderate, significant TCRB CDR3 shortening appeared in type 1 diabetes across four CD4+ subsets.

Every bit of the isolated RNA underwent reverse transcription, so sequencing read expressed TCRB transcripts. The data were produced by immunoSEQ multiplex PCR, yet TCRdb's version contains in-frame clones alone and is incomplete. Of about 650,000 clones in the sample, around 12% were seen once. Regarding this clone: The antigen is undetermined.

This CDR3 contains 13 residues. Per germline, CDR1 SNHLY and CDR2 FYNNEI. Trimming cost V 6 bases and J 5 bases, with 12 bases left between them. The receptor was isolated from a man aged 25 to 40 with type 1 diabetes. This chain connects TRBV2 to TRBJ2-3, with D possibly being TRBD2 (5 bases). The specimen sequenced was naive CD4+ T cells from blood. CDR3 protein: CASRPGAEDTQYF. The CDR3 nucleotides read TGTGCCAGCAGGCCCGGAGCGGAAGATACGCAGTATTTT.